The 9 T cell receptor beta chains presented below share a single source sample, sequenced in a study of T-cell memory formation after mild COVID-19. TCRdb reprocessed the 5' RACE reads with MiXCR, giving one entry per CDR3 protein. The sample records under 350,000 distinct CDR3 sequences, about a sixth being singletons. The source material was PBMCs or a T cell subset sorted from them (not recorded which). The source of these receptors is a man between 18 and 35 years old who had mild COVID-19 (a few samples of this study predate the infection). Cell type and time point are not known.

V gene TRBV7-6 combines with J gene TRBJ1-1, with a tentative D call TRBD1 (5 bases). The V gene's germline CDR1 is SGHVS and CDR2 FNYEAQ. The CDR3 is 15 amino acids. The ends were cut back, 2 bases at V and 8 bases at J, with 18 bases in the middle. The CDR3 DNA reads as TGTGCCAGCAGCTTATGGGGCGCGGGGGGAATCGAAGCTTTCTTT. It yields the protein CASSLWGAGGIEAFF.

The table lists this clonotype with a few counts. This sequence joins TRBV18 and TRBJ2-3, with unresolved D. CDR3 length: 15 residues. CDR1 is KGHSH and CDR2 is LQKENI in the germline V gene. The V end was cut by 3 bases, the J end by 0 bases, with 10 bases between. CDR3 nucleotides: TGTGCCAGCTCACCTGCGGTGCTCAGCACAGATACGCAGTATTTT. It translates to CASSPAVLSTDTQYF.

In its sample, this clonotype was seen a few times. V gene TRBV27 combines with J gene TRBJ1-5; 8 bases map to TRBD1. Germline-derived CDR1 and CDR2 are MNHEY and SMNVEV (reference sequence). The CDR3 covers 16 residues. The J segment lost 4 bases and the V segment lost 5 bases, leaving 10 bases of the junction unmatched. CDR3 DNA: TGTGCCAGCAGTCCCCACGAAACAGGGGGGAATCAGCCCCAGCATTTT. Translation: CASSPHETGGNQPQHF.

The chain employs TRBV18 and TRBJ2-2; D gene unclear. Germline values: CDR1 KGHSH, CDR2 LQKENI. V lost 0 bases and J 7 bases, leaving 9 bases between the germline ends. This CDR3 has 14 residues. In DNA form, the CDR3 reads TGTGCCAGCTCACCACCAGCCGTCATCGGGGAGCTGTTTTTT. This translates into CASSPPAVIGELFF.

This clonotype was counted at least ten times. The CDR3 nucleotides are TGCGCCAGCAGCCAACCTAGAAGGGGGGGGACAGATACGCAGTATTTT. Its translation is CASSQPRRGGTDTQYF. J is TRBJ2-3 and V is TRBV4-1, with D maybe TRBD2 (7 bases). The CDR3 is 16 amino acids. The ends were cut back, 2 bases at V and 3 bases at J, with 15 bases in the middle. Germline V gene lookup returns CDR1 MGHRA and CDR2 YSYEKL.

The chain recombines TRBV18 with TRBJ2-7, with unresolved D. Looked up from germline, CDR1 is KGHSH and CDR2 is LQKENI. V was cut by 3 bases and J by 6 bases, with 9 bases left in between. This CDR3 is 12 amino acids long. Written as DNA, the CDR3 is TGTGCCAGCTCACCTGGCGAGCGCGAGCAGTACGTC. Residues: CASSPGEREQYV.

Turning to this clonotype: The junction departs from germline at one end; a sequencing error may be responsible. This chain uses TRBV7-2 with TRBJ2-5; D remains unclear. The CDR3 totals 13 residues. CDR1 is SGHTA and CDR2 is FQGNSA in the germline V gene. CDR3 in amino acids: CASSPRLYPAFSF. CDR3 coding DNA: TGTGCCAGCAGCCCCAGGCTGTACCCAGCCTTTAGTTTC.

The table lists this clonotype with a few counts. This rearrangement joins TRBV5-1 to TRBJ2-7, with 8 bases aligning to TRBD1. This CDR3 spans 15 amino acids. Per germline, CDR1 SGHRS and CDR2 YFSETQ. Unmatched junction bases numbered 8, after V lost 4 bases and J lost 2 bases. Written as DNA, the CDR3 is TGCGCCAGCAGCCGCCGCGACAGGGGCCCCTACGAGCAGTACTTC. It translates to CASSRRDRGPYEQYF. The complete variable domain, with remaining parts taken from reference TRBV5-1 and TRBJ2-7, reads KAGVTQTPRYLIKTRGQQVTLSCSPISGHRSVSWYQQTPGQGLQFLFEYFSETQRNKGNFPGRFSGRQFSNSRSEMNVSTLELGDSALYLCASSRRDRGPYEQYFGPGTRLTVT.

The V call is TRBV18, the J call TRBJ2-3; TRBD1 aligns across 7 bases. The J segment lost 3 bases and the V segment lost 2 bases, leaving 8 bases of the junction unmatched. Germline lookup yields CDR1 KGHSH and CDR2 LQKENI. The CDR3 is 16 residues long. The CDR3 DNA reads TGTGCCAGCTCACCAGAAGGACAGGCTTGGACAGATACGCAGTATTTT. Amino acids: CASSPEGQAWTDTQYF.